The 27 T cell receptor beta chains given below trace back to one sample, sequenced in a study of metastatic and nonmetastatic thyroid tumors. TCRdb re-analyzed the PCR reads through MiXCR. Here the sample spans tens of thousands of clones, approximately 4.1% being singletons. The entire patient cohort was treatment-naive prior to thyroid surgery. Sequenced input: blood. The receptors were gathered from a female donor with papillary thyroid cancer or a benign thyroid nodule (not recorded which). Some clones in this sample may be carry-over from other donors' samples.

This clone was recorded a few times. A much larger clone differs from this one at a single base, so this may be a read error. The rearrangement joins TRBV2 to TRBJ2-2, with a possible D match to TRBD2 (5 bases). From germline, CDR1 is SNHLY and CDR2 FYNNEI. This CDR3 comprises 16 residues. V lost 1 base and J lost 7, with 16 bases in between. The CDR3 region is CASSEEESGLCGELFF. CDR3 in DNA: TGTGCCAGCAGTGAAGAGGAAAGCGGACTCTGCGGGGAGCTGTTTTTT.

This clone has more than one count but fewer than ten. It may be a read error: a sequence one base away is much more abundant. The J gene is TRBJ1-4, the V gene TRBV3-1; D remains ambiguous. Trimming stripped 3 bases from V and 10 bases from J, with 15 bases between. This CDR3 spans 14 amino acids. Germline lookup yields CDR1 LGHDT and CDR2 YNNKEL (reference sequence). CDR3 amino acids: CASSQGHGVGKLFF. The CDR3 DNA follows: TGTGCCAGCAGCCAGGGTCACGGGGTGGGAAAACTGTTTTTT.

V usage is TRBV5-1 and J usage is TRBJ2-2; D perhaps matches TRBD2 (5 bases). Germline loops: CDR1 SGHRS, CDR2 YFSETQ. With 1 base removed from V and 13 bases from J, the gap between germline ends came to 17 bases. This CDR3 has 14 residues. The CDR3 here is CASSLTRNTVGLFF. CDR3 sequence (DNA): TGCGCCAGCAGCTTGACTAGAAACACCGTGGGGCTGTTTTTT.

The rearrangement links TRBV20-1 to TRBJ1-3, with D unclear. There are 14 residues in the CDR3. The ends were cut back, 0 bases at V and 2 bases at J, with 8 bases in the middle. Germline V gene lookup returns CDR1 DFQATT and CDR2 SNEGSKA (reference sequence). This chain's CDR3 is CSARDPGPGNTIYF. Here the CDR3 DNA reads TGCAGTGCTAGAGACCCGGGCCCTGGAAACACCATATATTTT.

This clone was counted at least ten times. This chain links TRBV28 with TRBJ1-2; D is unclear. The V and J ends lost 1 base and 6 bases respectively, with 12 bases between them. The length of the CDR3 is 14 residues. CDR1 is MDHEN and CDR2 is SYDVKM in the germline V gene. The CDR3 here is CASSLLWTSDGYTF. The CDR3 DNA sequence: TGTGCCAGCAGTTTATTATGGACGTCTGATGGCTACACCTTC.

This clone was observed a handful of times. The junction departs from germline at one end; a sequencing error may be responsible. The V and J genes are TRBV12-3 or TRBV12-4 and TRBJ2-7; 8 bases fit TRBD2. The CDR3 loop spans 15 amino acids. The CDR3 bases are TGTGTCAGCAGTGGGGGGAGGACTAGCTACGCCGAGCAGTACTTC. Protein sequence: CVSSGGRTSYAEQYF.

This clone has a handful of counts. The chain combines TRBV6-1 with TRBJ1-3, with a weak D call TRBD1 (5 bases). The germline CDR1 and CDR2 sequences are MNHNS and SASEGT. Trimming took 10 bases from V and 4 from J, leaving 14 bases between them. There are 13 residues in the CDR3. This CDR3 is CAILPDTGNTIYF. In DNA form, the CDR3 reads TGTGCCATTCTACCGGACACAGGAAACACCATATATTTT.

A remark on this clone: With a much larger clone just one base away, this may be a read error. The chain recombines TRBV9 with TRBJ2-1; 9 nucleotides agree with TRBD2. The CDR3 loop spans 20 amino acids. V dropped 0 bases and J dropped 0; count of bases not matched to a gene: 13. Germline CDR1 is SGDLS and CDR2 is YYNGEE. CDR3 in amino acids: CASSVGGGRVTTHSYNEQFF. The CDR3 DNA sequence: TGTGCCAGCAGCGTAGGGGGCGGGAGGGTTACTACTCACTCCTACAATGAGCAGTTCTTC.

This clone was picked up a small number of times. This likely comes from a read error, as the CDR3 has no conserved phenylalanine or tryptophan at its end. The CDR3 sequence: CASSAILGPQHL. DNA for the CDR3: TGTGCCAGCAGTGCCATTTTGGGGCCACAGCATCTT. The chain links TRBV6-1 to TRBJ1-5; perhaps TRBD1 as D (5 bases). V lost 4 bases to trimming and J lost 13 bases, with 14 bases between them. The CDR3 runs to 12 residues. Per the germline V gene, CDR1 is MNHNS and CDR2 is SASEGT.

This clone was seen ten or more times. The genes are TRBV5-5 and TRBJ2-5; D gene ambiguous. The CDR3 loop spans 12 amino acids. Per the germline V gene, CDR1 is SGHKS and CDR2 is YYEKEE (reference sequence). V lost 2 bases to trimming and J lost 5 bases, with 7 bases between them. CDR3 sequence reads: CASSLQEETQYF. DNA for the CDR3: TGTGCCAGCAGCTTACAAGAGGAGACCCAGTACTTC.

The chain recombines TRBV6-1 with TRBJ2-7; D might be TRBD1 or TRBD2, each matching 5 bases. CDR1 is MNHNS, CDR2 SASEGT, per germline. This CDR3 spans 11 amino acids. V lost 7 bases, J lost 7 bases, and 11 bases lay in between. The CDR3 loop reads CASIGGREQYF. Written as DNA, the CDR3 is TGTGCCAGCATTGGGGGACGGGAGCAGTACTTC.

This clone occurred a few times. Just one base apart from a much larger clone, this may be a read error. This chain uses TRBV2 with TRBJ1-5; no reliable D call. V was pared by 5 bases and J by 10 bases, with 15 bases between. This CDR3 region has 13 residues. Germline CDR1 is SNHLY and CDR2 is FYNNEI. The CDR3 nucleotides read TGTGCCAGCAGTTACGAGGAAAACACTCCCCAGCATTTT. Protein sequence: CASSYEENTPQHF.

This clone was recorded many times. The chain employs TRBV5-5 and TRBJ1-4; no reliable D call. Germline V gene sequence: CDR1 SGHKS, CDR2 YYEKEE (reference sequence). V lost 0 bases and J lost 3, with 12 bases in between. This CDR3 spans 16 amino acids. CDR3 sequence: CASSLVSGSANEKLFF. The CDR3 nucleotides read TGTGCCAGCAGCTTGGTGTCCGGGTCGGCTAATGAAAAACTGTTTTTT. The variable domain in full, with the rest retrieved from reference TRBV5-5 and TRBJ1-4, is DAGVTQSPTHLIKTRGQQVTLRCSPISGHKSVSWYQQVLGQGPQFIFQYYEKEERGRGNFPDRFSARQFPNYSSELNVNALLLGDSALYLCASSLVSGSANEKLFFGSGTQLSVL.

The sample holds many counts of this clone. The chain recombines TRBV2 with TRBJ2-7, with no clear D. The V gene's germline CDR1 is SNHLY and CDR2 FYNNEI. The germline V and J ends were trimmed by 6 bases and 2 bases, with 14 bases remaining between them. The length of the CDR3 is 14 residues. The CDR3 sequence is CASRERLPTYEQYF. CDR3 DNA: TGTGCCAGCAGGGAGAGACTCCCTACCTACGAGCAGTACTTC.

This clone came up a few times. Being one base from a much bigger clone, this may be a read error. The chain couples TRBV7-9 to TRBJ1-1, with D perhaps TRBD1 (6 bases). The V gene lost 1 base and the J gene lost 7 bases, with 13 bases spanning the gap. Germline V CDR1 and CDR2: SEHNR, FQNEAQ (reference sequence). The CDR3 sequence is 14 residues long. CDR3 in DNA: TGTGCCAGCAGCTTAGAGGGGGGGAGCTATGAAGCTTTCTTT. The encoded protein is CASSLEGGSYEAFF.

The table lists this clone with many counts. The J gene is TRBJ2-3, the V gene TRBV3-1; 7 nucleotides align to TRBD2. Germline trimming cut 1 base from V and 2 bases from J; bases unmatched to any gene: 6. The CDR3 loop spans 16 amino acids. Germline V gives CDR1 LGHDT, CDR2 YNNKEL (reference sequence). DNA for the CDR3: TGTGCCAGCAGCCAAGCTGGGGACTATCCCACAGATACGCAGTATTTT. It encodes CASSQAGDYPTDTQYF.

The V and J genes are TRBV6-1 and TRBJ2-1; TRBD2 agrees at 9 bases. Per germline, CDR1 MNHNS and CDR2 SASEGT. CDR3 length: 16 amino acids. V dropped 2 bases and J dropped 2; count of bases not matched to a gene: 4. CDR3 coding DNA: TGTGCCAGCAGTGAATCGCCTAGCGGGACCTACAATGAGCAGTTCTTC. Its translation is CASSESPSGTYNEQFF.

The table lists this clone with many counts. The genes are TRBV28 and TRBJ2-1; D possibly corresponds to TRBD2 (7 bases). Germline values: CDR1 MDHEN, CDR2 SYDVKM. V gave up 6 bases and J gave up 6 bases, with 18 bases separating them. The CDR3 totals 15 residues. CDR3 nucleotides: TGTGCCAGCAGCCCACTGGGGGGGCAAATCAATGAGCAGTTCTTC. This codes for CASSPLGGQINEQFF.

The chain joins TRBV6-1 to TRBJ2-1; D tentatively fits TRBD1 or TRBD2 (5 bases each). The CDR3 consists of 15 residues. Trimming removed 5 bases at V and 9 bases at J, with 20 bases between. Germline V lookup: CDR1 MNHNS, CDR2 SASEGT. Here the CDR3 reads CASSTGTPWWGEQFF. CDR3 nucleotide sequence: TGTGCCAGCAGTACCGGGACCCCATGGTGGGGTGAGCAGTTCTTC.

This clone was detected ten times or more. The chain uses TRBV5-1 and TRBJ2-7; 7 positions agree with TRBD1. In germline, CDR1 is SGHRS, CDR2 YFSETQ. After removal of 5 bases from V and 6 bases from J, the junction contained 11 bases not matched to a gene. This CDR3 has 14 amino acids. The CDR3 here is CASRNAGTDGEQYF. DNA for the CDR3: TGCGCCAGCAGGAACGCCGGGACAGATGGCGAGCAGTACTTC.

Concerning this clone: A much larger clone sits a single nucleotide away, making a read error possible. V is TRBV10-3 and J is TRBJ2-1; 8 positions agree with TRBD2. The V and J ends lost 7 bases and 6 bases, in that order; junction bases with no gene match: 5. The CDR3 has 13 amino acids. From germline, CDR1 is ENHRY and CDR2 SYGVKD. CDR3 region: CAITGRACNEQFF. CDR3 coding DNA: TGTGCCATCACCGGGAGGGCCTGCAATGAGCAGTTCTTC.

This sequence joins TRBV27 and TRBJ1-1, with unresolved D. Trimming pared 2 bases from V and 0 bases from J, leaving 7 bases between. The V gene's germline CDR1 is MNHEY and CDR2 SMNVEV (reference sequence). There are 14 residues in the CDR3. In DNA, the CDR3 is TGTGCCAGCAGTTTACACCAGTTGAACACTGAAGCTTTCTTT. Encoded protein: CASSLHQLNTEAFF.

Points on this clone: A much larger clone lies a single base off, so this may be a read error. The chain uses TRBV10-2 and TRBJ2-1, with TRBD2 matching 13 bases. Germline V gene sequence: CDR1 WSHSY, CDR2 SAAADI. The CDR3 is 14 amino acids. The V segment lost 9 bases and the J segment 6 bases; nucleotides outside the gene matches: 5. In DNA, the CDR3 is TGCGCCAGAACTGGGACTAGCGGGATCAATGAGCAGTTCTTC. Its translation is CARTGTSGINEQFF.

This clone was seen at least ten times. This chain uses TRBV5-6 with TRBJ1-3; possible D gene TRBD1, 6 bases. Between the trimmed V and J ends, which lost 10 bases and 0 bases, there was a span of 20 bases. CDR3 size: 16 residues. Germline assignment: CDR1 SGHDT and CDR2 YYEEEE. The CDR3: CAGGGGGLFSGNTIYF. Here the CDR3 DNA reads TGTGCCGGCGGAGGGGGGGGGCTTTTCTCTGGAAACACCATATATTTT.

This clone was counted at least ten times. The CDR3 bases are TGTGCCAGCAGTGCCTGGACAAGGGTGAACACTGAAGCTTTCTTT. It translates to CASSAWTRVNTEAFF. The rearrangement uses TRBV6-1 and TRBJ1-1; perhaps TRBD1 as D (5 bases). CDR1 MNHNS and CDR2 SASEGT come from the germline V gene. Deletions cut 4 bases from V and 0 bases from J, with 12 bases between. This CDR3 spans 15 amino acids.

A word on this clone: A much larger clone differs by one base, so this may be a read error. Other DNA sequences of this sample code for an identical CDR3. The chain carries TRBV20-1 and TRBJ2-1; 7 bases align to TRBD2. This CDR3 comprises 15 residues. Germline values: CDR1 DFQATT, CDR2 SNEGSKA (reference sequence). The CDR3 loop reads CSARGGGRTYNEQFF. CDR3 nucleotide sequence: TGCAGTGCTAGAGGGGGCGGGAGAACCTACAATGAGCAGTTCTTT.

The chain recombines TRBV11-3 with TRBJ2-2; the D call may be TRBD1 or TRBD2 (5 bases each). CDR3 length: 15 residues. CDR1 is SGHNT, CDR2 YENEEA, per germline. The V and J ends lost 5 bases and 5 bases respectively, with 15 bases between them. This CDR3 is CASSRESGFTGELFF. The CDR3 nucleotides read TGTGCCAGCAGCCGGGAATCAGGGTTTACCGGGGAGCTGTTTTTT.